This T cell receptor beta chain was sequenced for a study of CD8+ T cells in alopecia areata. Study information: Treated individuals took tofacitinib by mouth, 5 to 10 mg twice daily. It was 6 to 18 months of tofacitinib, and then there were 6 months off drug. For treated patients, severity scores reflected the percentage of scalp area affected. Whole-study findings and limits: A single nonresponder leaves the baseline CD8+ expansion link to response uncertain.

Note on this clone: What it binds is not known.

This CDR3 region has 14 residues. Germline loops: CDR1 GTSNPN, CDR2 SVGIG (reference sequence). Trimming at V came to 2 bases and at J to 6 bases, leaving 9 bases not matched to a gene. Treatment given: oral pan-JAK inhibitor, 5-10 mg twice daily. After isolation, RNA underwent reverse transcription to generate cDNA as the sequencing template. The data were produced by immunoSEQ multiplex PCR, yet TCRdb's version contains in-frame clones alone and is incomplete. The sample shows some 150,000 clones, around 86% of them seen only once. The chain combines TRBV30 with TRBJ2-7; 8 nucleotides agree with TRBD1. The clonotype was recovered from a human donor with alopecia areata. The sample was CD8+ T cells sorted from blood, taken at week 4, from a patient treated with tofacitinib. CDR3 sequence reads: CAWSPRTGWGEQYF. The CDR3 DNA sequence: TGTGCCTGGAGTCCGAGGACAGGGTGGGGCGAGCAGTACTTC.